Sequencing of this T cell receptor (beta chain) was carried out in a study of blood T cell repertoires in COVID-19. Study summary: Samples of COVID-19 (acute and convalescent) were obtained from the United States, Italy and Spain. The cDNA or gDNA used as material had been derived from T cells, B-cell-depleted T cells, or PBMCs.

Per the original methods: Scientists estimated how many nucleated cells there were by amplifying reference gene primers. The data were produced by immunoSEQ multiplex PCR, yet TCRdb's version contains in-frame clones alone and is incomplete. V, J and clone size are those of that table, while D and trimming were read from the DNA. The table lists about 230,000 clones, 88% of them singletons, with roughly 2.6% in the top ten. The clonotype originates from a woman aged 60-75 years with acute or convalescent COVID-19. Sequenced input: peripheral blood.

The CDR3 nucleotides are TGCGCCAGCAGCCAAGGTGAACAGAACCAAGAGACCCAGTACTTC. Amino acids: CASSQGEQNQETQYF. V usage is TRBV4-1 and J usage is TRBJ2-5; D gene uncertain. Germline assignment: CDR1 MGHRA and CDR2 YSYEKL. Trimming cost V 1 base and J 0 bases, with 9 bases left between them. The length of the CDR3 is 15 residues.